Below are 9 T cell receptor beta chains sequenced from a single sample in a study of T cells after yellow fever vaccination. TCRdb reanalysed the 5' RACE reads using MiXCR and keeps one entry per CDR3 protein. The sample carries around 600,000 distinct CDR3 sequences, roughly an eighth recorded once. The sample here was PBMCs, taken on the day of the yellow fever booster vaccination. Receptors originate from a man aged 25-40 years who received the YFV17D yellow fever vaccine.

This clonotype appeared many times. J is TRBJ1-4 and V is TRBV20-1; TRBD1 is a possible D gene (6 bases). This CDR3 is 15 amino acids long. Trimming stripped 3 bases from V and 8 bases from J, with 19 bases between. Germline CDR1 is DFQATT and CDR2 is SNEGSKA (reference sequence). The CDR3 protein is CSASPAAQGVEKLFF. CDR3 DNA: TGCAGTGCTAGTCCCGCGGCACAGGGTGTCGAAAAACTGTTTTTT.

The table lists this clonotype with a few counts. The V gene is TRBV6-1, the J gene TRBJ2-1, with 7 nucleotides matching TRBD1. The germline V gene has CDR1 MNHNS and CDR2 SASEGT. The V segment lost 6 bases and the J segment 3 bases; nucleotides outside the gene matches: 8. The CDR3 contains 15 residues. CDR3 bases: TGTGCCAGCAGCCCGACAGGGAGAAGCTACAATGAGCAGTTCTTC. This sequence encodes CASSPTGRSYNEQFF.

This clonotype has a count of ten or more. The rearrangement links TRBV7-8 to TRBJ2-3, with TRBD1 matching 7 bases. Germline V gene lookup returns CDR1 SGHVS and CDR2 FQNEAQ. The CDR3 is made up of 15 amino acids. J lost 6 bases, V lost 3 bases, and 9 bases had no gene match. The DNA for the CDR3 is TGTGCCAGCAGCTTCCGGGACAGTCAGTGGGATACGCAGTATTTT. Protein: CASSFRDSQWDTQYF.

This chain links TRBV5-4 with TRBJ2-7; 7 nucleotides match TRBD1. Per germline, CDR1 SGHNT and CDR2 YYREEE (reference sequence). The CDR3 runs to 15 residues. V lost 2 bases to trimming and J lost 6 bases; unmatched junction nucleotides: 11. The DNA of the CDR3 is TGTGCCAGCAGCTTATCACAGGGGCAAACCGCCGAGCAGTACTTC. It codes for CASSLSQGQTAEQYF.

This clonotype was seen a few times. The chain recombines TRBV20-1 with TRBJ2-7, with D uncertain. The germline gives CDR1 DFQATT, CDR2 SNEGSKA (reference sequence). This CDR3 comprises 9 residues. The germline V and J ends were trimmed by 3 bases and 7 bases, with 4 bases remaining between them. CDR3: CSASQEQYF. DNA for the CDR3: TGCAGTGCTAGCCAAGAGCAGTACTTC.

CDR3 sequence (DNA): TGCGCCAGCAGCCTAAGACGAGGTAACACTGAAGCTTTCTTT. It codes for CASSLRRGNTEAFF. This chain links TRBV5-1 with TRBJ1-1; D not resolved. Per the germline V gene, CDR1 is SGHRS and CDR2 is YFSETQ. With 4 bases removed from V and 2 bases from J, the gap between germline ends came to 12 bases. The CDR3 extends over 14 amino acids.

A few counts support this clonotype. The chain uses TRBV30 and TRBJ2-1; 7 bases map to TRBD1. This CDR3 region has 13 residues. Per the germline V gene, CDR1 is GTSNPN and CDR2 is SVGIG (reference sequence). Trimming cost V 1 base and J 10 bases; bases outside gene matches: 7. This CDR3 reads CAWSDGQAREQFF. The CDR3 DNA sequence: TGTGCCTGGAGTGACGGACAGGCCCGGGAGCAGTTCTTC. The full variable domain, with the rest looked up from reference TRBV30 and TRBJ2-1, is SQTIHQWPATLVQPVGSPLSLECTVEGTSNPNLYWYRQAAGRGLQLLFYSVGIGQISSEVPQNLSASRPQDRQFILSSKKLLLSDSGFYLCAWSDGQAREQFFGPGTRLTVL.

A single count supports this clonotype. The chain combines TRBV27 with TRBJ2-2; D gene unclear. V was trimmed by 5 bases and J by 5 bases, leaving 12 bases between them. The CDR3 consists of 14 residues. CDR1 and CDR2 from the germline V gene are MNHEY and SMNVEV (reference sequence). CDR3 amino acids: CASSPRERTGELFF. DNA for the CDR3: TGTGCCAGCAGTCCCCGAGAGAGGACCGGGGAGCTGTTTTTT.

This clonotype has just a few counts. The CDR3, as DNA: TGCAGTGCTTCCCGAGACAGGGTGGACGAGACCCAGTACTTC. This translates into CSASRDRVDETQYF. The chain uses TRBV20-1 and TRBJ2-5; TRBD1 matches at 7 bases. Germline V lookup: CDR1 DFQATT, CDR2 SNEGSKA (reference sequence). V shed 5 bases and J 5 bases; nucleotides not matched to a gene: 11. CDR3 length equals 14 residues.